This T cell receptor beta chain was observed in a study of OX40 agonist ivuxolimab in advanced cancers. Study information: Males comprised about 78% of the group, whose mean age was 60 years (range 23 to 79). Findings and limits, study-wide: The 0.1-3.0 mg/kg partial responders had among the lowest clonal expansion. Clonal expansion from baseline to week 6 occurred in both CD4+ and CD8+ T cells. Relative to CD4+, CD8+ T cells held more expanded clones on average.

For this clone: Its specificity is unknown.

TCRdb keeps only in-frame clones here, not all; method: immunoSEQ multiplex PCR. The sample consists of around 40,000 clones, around 89% of them appearing once. This receptor was obtained from an adult with an advanced solid tumor such as melanoma, head and neck, liver or kidney cancer. This specimen consisted of CD4+ or CD8+ T cells sorted from blood, obtained in a trial of the OX40 agonist ivuxolimab.

CDR3 sequence (DNA): TGTGCCAGCAGTTTAAGGGAGGCGGACACTGAAGCTTTCTTT. Translation: CASSLREADTEAFF. The rearrangement uses TRBV27 and TRBJ1-1, with D uncertain. The germline V gene encodes CDR1 MNHEY and CDR2 SMNVEV (reference sequence). V was pared by 2 bases and J by 3 bases, with 10 bases between. The CDR3 loop spans 14 amino acids.